The 20 T cell receptor beta chains in this list originate from one sample, sequenced in a study of early T cells in non-severe SARS-CoV-2 infection. TCRdb re-analysed the 5' RACE reads in MiXCR, keeping a single row per CDR3 protein. Of 43,000 or so distinct CDR3 sequences detected, 3% to 4% appear once; the ten largest clones hold around 2.8%. The sequencing sample was made of whole blood. These TCRs come from an adult who was a healthcare worker with PCR-confirmed SARS-CoV-2 infection or an uninfected control (not recorded which).

This clonotype occurred many times. The chain carries TRBV30 and TRBJ1-2; D gene unclear. The length of the CDR3 is 15 residues. The V and J ends lost 0 bases and 3 bases respectively, with 14 bases between them. The V gene's germline CDR1 is GTSNPN and CDR2 SVGIG (reference sequence). The CDR3 sequence: CAWSVSPGEYYGYTF. In DNA form, the CDR3 reads TGTGCCTGGAGTGTTTCACCCGGGGAGTACTATGGCTACACCTTC. Looking up the rest from reference TRBV30 and TRBJ1-2 gives the full variable domain: SQTIHQWPATLVQPVGSPLSLECTVEGTSNPNLYWYRQAAGRGLQLLFYSVGIGQISSEVPQNLSASRPQDRQFILSSKKLLLSDSGFYLCAWSVSPGEYYGYTFGSGTRLTVV.

In its sample, this clonotype ranks as medium-sized. The rearrangement uses TRBV6-5 and TRBJ2-7, with TRBD2 matching 8 bases. Germline CDR1 MNHEY, CDR2 SVGAGI. V was pared by 6 bases and J by 2 bases, with 12 bases of the junction left unmatched. The CDR3 runs 16 residues. In DNA form, the CDR3 reads TGTGCCAGCAGCCTCACAATAGCGGGGAAGACCTACGAGCAGTACTTC. It codes for CASSLTIAGKTYEQYF.

This clonotype was detected ten times or more. The V gene is TRBV11-3, the J gene TRBJ2-2, with a possible D match to TRBD1 (5 bases). Germline V gene data show CDR1 as SGHNT and CDR2 as YENEEA. V was shortened by 3 bases and J by 0 bases, with 8 bases between the two germline ends. The CDR3 is made up of 15 amino acids. The CDR3 protein is CASSLSGSNTGELFF. In DNA, the CDR3 is TGTGCCAGCAGCTTGTCAGGGTCGAACACCGGGGAGCTGTTTTTT.

The table lists this clonotype with many counts. V gene TRBV29-1 combines with J gene TRBJ2-1, with 8 bases aligning to TRBD2. The CDR3 is made up of 16 amino acids. The V segment lost 4 bases and the J segment 7 bases; nucleotides outside the gene matches: 15. Germline-derived CDR1 and CDR2 are SQVTM and ANQGSEA. The CDR3 is CSVGRLAGPYANEQFF. In DNA, the CDR3 is TGCAGCGTTGGAAGGCTAGCGGGTCCGTATGCGAATGAGCAGTTCTTC.

There are many counts of this clonotype. The V gene is TRBV12-3 or TRBV12-4, the J gene TRBJ2-1; 7 bases align to TRBD2. V shed 4 bases, J shed 7 bases, and the junction held 7 bases outside the gene matches. The CDR3 is 14 residues long. The CDR3 bases are TGTGCCAGCAGTTCCCAGGCGGGGGTGAATGAGCAGTTCTTC. This gives the protein CASSSQAGVNEQFF.

The sample holds many counts of this clonotype. The V gene is TRBV29-1, the J gene TRBJ2-7, with TRBD1 identical over 11 bases. The trim removed 7 bases at V and 0 bases at J, leaving 5 bases unmatched. This CDR3 has 14 amino acids. Germline CDR1 SQVTM, CDR2 ANQGSEA. CDR3 amino acids: CSATGTGGSYEQYF. The CDR3 DNA sequence: TGCAGCGCCACCGGGACAGGGGGCTCCTACGAGCAGTACTTC.

At least ten counts were recorded for this clonotype. This chain connects TRBV12-3 or TRBV12-4 to TRBJ2-1, with D unclear. The CDR3 is 15 residues long. Trimming shortened V by 6 bases and J by 8 bases, and 20 bases separated the two germline ends. DNA of the CDR3: TGTGCCAGCAGCCGGGCCCAACTGTTGACGGATGAGCAGTTCTTC. It translates to CASSRAQLLTDEQFF.

This clonotype was found many times. This chain connects TRBV7-6 to TRBJ2-2; D possibly corresponds to TRBD2 (5 bases). Germline lookup yields CDR1 SGHVS and CDR2 FNYEAQ. V lost 6 bases, J lost 10 bases, and 18 bases lay in between. The CDR3 is 14 amino acids. DNA of the CDR3: TGTGCCAGCAGTCTGGACTTTCCGTCACCGGAGCTGTTTTTT. Its protein is CASSLDFPSPELFF.

This clonotype was seen many times. This sequence joins TRBV7-3 and TRBJ2-7; 8 bases agree with TRBD2. The CDR3 runs to 16 residues. CDR1 is SGHTA, CDR2 FQGTGA, per germline. After removal of 2 bases from V and 3 bases from J, the junction contained 9 bases not matched to a gene. This CDR3 is CASSLLGGTSRYEQYF. The CDR3 DNA follows: TGTGCCAGCAGCTTACTTGGGGGGACTAGTCGCTACGAGCAGTACTTC.

This clonotype appeared many times. The V and J genes are TRBV12-3 or TRBV12-4 and TRBJ1-6; D is ambiguous. V lost 6 bases to trimming and J lost 3 bases, with 12 bases between them. CDR3 length: 15 amino acids. The CDR3 reads CASSKRAVYNSPLHF. CDR3 in DNA: TGTGCCAGCAGCAAACGGGCGGTCTATAATTCACCCCTCCACTTT.

The table lists this clonotype with many counts. The V and J genes are TRBV5-1 and TRBJ2-1, with D perhaps TRBD2 (6 bases). CDR3 length equals 14 residues. The germline V gene has CDR1 SGHRS and CDR2 YFSETQ. Trimming left V 3 bases short and J 8 bases short, with 15 bases between. The CDR3 DNA sequence: TGCGCCAGCAGCTGGCGGGGCGGCGGAGATGAGCAGTTCTTC. Translation: CASSWRGGGDEQFF.

This clonotype was counted many times. The rearrangement uses TRBV18 and TRBJ1-2; D gene unclear. Trimming cost V 0 bases and J 2 bases, with 7 bases left between them. Germline V gene sequence: CDR1 KGHSH, CDR2 LQKENI. This CDR3 has 14 residues. CDR3 protein: CASSPPQTNYGYTF. The CDR3 DNA sequence: TGTGCCAGCTCACCACCCCAGACAAACTATGGCTACACCTTC. Complete variable domain (other parts from reference TRBV18 and TRBJ1-2): NAGVMQNPRHLVRRRGQEARLRCSPMKGHSHVYWYRQLPEEGLKFMVYLQKENIIDESGMPKERFSAEFPKEGPSILRIQQVVRGDSAAYFCASSPPQTNYGYTFGSGTRLTVV.

This clonotype showed up many times. The chain is built from TRBV2 and TRBJ1-2, with 7 bases identical to TRBD1. The CDR3 extends over 13 amino acids. The V segment lost 5 bases and the J segment 3 bases; nucleotides outside the gene matches: 3. Germline CDR1 and CDR2: SNHLY and FYNNEI. The CDR3 bases are TGTGCCAGCAGTAGAGACAGGGACTATGGCTACACCTTC. Protein product: CASSRDRDYGYTF.

This clonotype was seen only a few times. This chain joins TRBV10-3 and TRBJ2-7; 8 nucleotides match TRBD1. Unmatched junction bases numbered 10, after V lost 0 bases and J lost 6 bases. This CDR3 is 16 amino acids long. Looked up from germline, CDR1 is ENHRY and CDR2 is SYGVKD. In DNA form, the CDR3 reads TGTGCCATCAGTGAGTCCAATCCACAGGGGGTTCGCGAGCAGTACTTC. The encoded protein is CAISESNPQGVREQYF.

The rearrangement links TRBV5-1 to TRBJ2-1; D is unresolved. Germline lookup yields CDR1 SGHRS and CDR2 YFSETQ. This CDR3 has 16 residues. V gave up 5 bases and J gave up 0 bases, with 15 bases separating them. Here the CDR3 DNA reads TGCGCCAGCAGTATGACCGGGCTTAGCTCCTACAATGAGCAGTTCTTC. Residues: CASSMTGLSSYNEQFF.

There are a few counts of this clonotype. This chain links TRBV12-3 or TRBV12-4 with TRBJ2-7, with 12 bases lining up with TRBD2. The CDR3 is 15 residues long. V lost 6 bases and J lost 4; bases outside the gene matches: 7. CDR3 DNA sequence: TGTGCCAGCAGCAACCTAGCGGGAGGGCCTTACGAGCAGTACTTC. Residues: CASSNLAGGPYEQYF.

This clonotype was seen at least ten times. The chain couples TRBV18 to TRBJ1-5, with 10 bases fitting TRBD1. This CDR3 has 15 amino acids. The V gene end was trimmed by 2 bases and the J gene end by 4 bases; junction bases not matched to a gene: 2. Per the germline V gene, CDR1 is KGHSH and CDR2 is LQKENI. CDR3 coding DNA: TGTGCCAGCTCACCATGGGACAGGGGTAATCAGCCCCAGCATTTT. Translation gives CASSPWDRGNQPQHF.

This clonotype was seen at least ten times. J is TRBJ2-2 and V is TRBV5-1; the D gene could be TRBD1 or TRBD2 (5 bases each). V lost 2 bases, J lost 4 bases, and 12 bases lay in between. The germline V gene encodes CDR1 SGHRS and CDR2 YFSETQ. The CDR3 runs 15 residues. The CDR3 here is CASSFEGPVTGELFF. In DNA form, the CDR3 reads TGCGCCAGCAGCTTTGAGGGGCCGGTCACCGGGGAGCTGTTTTTT. The full variable domain, in which reference TRBV5-1 and TRBJ2-2 provide the parts outside the CDR3, is KAGVTQTPRYLIKTRGQQVTLSCSPISGHRSVSWYQQTPGQGLQFLFEYFSETQRNKGNFPGRFSGRQFSNSRSEMNVSTLELGDSALYLCASSFEGPVTGELFFGEGSRLTVL.

This clonotype has a count of ten or more. This rearrangement joins TRBV29-1 to TRBJ2-5; D possibly matches TRBD1 or TRBD2 (7 bases each). The V end lost 4 bases, the J end lost 4 bases, and 10 bases lay between the germline ends. The CDR3 has 12 amino acids. Germline V gene lookup returns CDR1 SQVTM and CDR2 ANQGSEA. CDR3 bases: TGCAGCGTTGGCAGGGGGGGAGAGACCCAGTACTTC. This codes for CSVGRGGETQYF.

Ten or more counts support this clonotype. The chain employs TRBV30 and TRBJ2-5; D is unresolved. CDR3 size: 13 residues. CDR1 is GTSNPN, CDR2 SVGIG, per germline (reference sequence). With 1 base removed from V and 5 bases from J, the gap between germline ends came to 11 bases. The CDR3 bases are TGTGCCTGGAGTGCCCCCGACGCTGAGACCCAGTACTTC. Protein product: CAWSAPDAETQYF.